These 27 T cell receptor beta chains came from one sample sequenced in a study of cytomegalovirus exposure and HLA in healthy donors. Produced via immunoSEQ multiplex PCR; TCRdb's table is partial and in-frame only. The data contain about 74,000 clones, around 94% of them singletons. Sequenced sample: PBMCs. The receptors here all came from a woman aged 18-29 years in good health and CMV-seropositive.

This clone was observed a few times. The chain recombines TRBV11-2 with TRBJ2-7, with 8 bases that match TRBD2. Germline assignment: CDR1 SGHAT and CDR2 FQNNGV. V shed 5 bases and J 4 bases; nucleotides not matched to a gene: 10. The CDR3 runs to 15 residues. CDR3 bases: TGTGCCAGCAGCCGATCGGGACTAGAAGGATACGAGCAGTACTTC. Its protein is CASSRSGLEGYEQYF.

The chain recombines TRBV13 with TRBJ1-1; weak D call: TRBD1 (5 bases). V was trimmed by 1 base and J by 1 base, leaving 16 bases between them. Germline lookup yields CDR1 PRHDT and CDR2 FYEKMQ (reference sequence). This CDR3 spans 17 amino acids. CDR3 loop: CASSLESGTGRNTEAFF. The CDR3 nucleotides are TGTGCCAGCAGCTTAGAAAGTGGCACAGGCCGGAACACTGAAGCTTTCTTT.

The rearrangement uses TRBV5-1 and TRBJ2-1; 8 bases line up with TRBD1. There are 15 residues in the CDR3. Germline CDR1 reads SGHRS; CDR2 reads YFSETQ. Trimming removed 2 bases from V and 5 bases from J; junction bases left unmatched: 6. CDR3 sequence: CASSFGQGGNNEQFF. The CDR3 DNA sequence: TGCGCCAGCAGCTTCGGACAGGGCGGCAACAATGAGCAGTTCTTC.

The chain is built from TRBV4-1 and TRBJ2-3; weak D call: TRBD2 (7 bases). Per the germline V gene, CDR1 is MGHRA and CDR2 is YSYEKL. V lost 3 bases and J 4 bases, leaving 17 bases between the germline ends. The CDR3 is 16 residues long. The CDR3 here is CASSQGDLGGPDTQYF. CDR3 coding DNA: TGCGCCAGCAGCCAGGGGGATCTGGGGGGGCCAGATACGCAGTATTTT.

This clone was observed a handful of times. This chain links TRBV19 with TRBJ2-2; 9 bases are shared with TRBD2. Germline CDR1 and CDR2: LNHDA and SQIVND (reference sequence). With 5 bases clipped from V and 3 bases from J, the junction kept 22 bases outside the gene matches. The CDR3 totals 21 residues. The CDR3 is CASSSSGWGGRAKWDTGELFF. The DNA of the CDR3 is TGTGCCAGTAGTTCCTCGGGTTGGGGCGGGAGGGCTAAGTGGGACACCGGGGAGCTGTTTTTT.

In DNA, the CDR3 is TGTGCCAGTAGTATAGACCGGGGGTTGGGAGAGACCCAGTACTTC. Translated, it gives CASSIDRGLGETQYF. V usage is TRBV19 and J usage is TRBJ2-5; maybe TRBD2 (6 bases). The CDR3 spans 15 residues. The germline V gene encodes CDR1 LNHDA and CDR2 SQIVND (reference sequence). The V end lost 0 bases, the J end lost 4 bases, and 12 bases lay between the germline ends.

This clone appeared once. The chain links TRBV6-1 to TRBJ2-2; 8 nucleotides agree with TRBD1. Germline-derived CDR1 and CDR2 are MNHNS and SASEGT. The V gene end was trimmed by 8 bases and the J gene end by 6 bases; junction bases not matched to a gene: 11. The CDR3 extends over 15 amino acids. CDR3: CASPRGQAHPGELFF. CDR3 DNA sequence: TGTGCCAGCCCTAGGGGACAGGCTCACCCCGGGGAGCTGTTTTTT.

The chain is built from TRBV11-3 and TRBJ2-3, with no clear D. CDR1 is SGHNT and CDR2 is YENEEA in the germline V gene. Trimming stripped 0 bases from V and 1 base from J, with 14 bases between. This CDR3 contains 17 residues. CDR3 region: CASSLDYPMSGTDTQYF. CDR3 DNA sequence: TGTGCCAGCAGCTTAGACTATCCAATGTCGGGCACAGATACGCAGTATTTT. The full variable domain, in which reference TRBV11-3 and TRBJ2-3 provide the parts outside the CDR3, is EAGVVQSPRYKIIEKKQPVAFWCNPISGHNTLYWYLQNLGQGPELLIRYENEEAVDDSQLPKDRFSAERLKGVDSTLKIQPAELGDSAVYLCASSLDYPMSGTDTQYFGPGTRLTVL.

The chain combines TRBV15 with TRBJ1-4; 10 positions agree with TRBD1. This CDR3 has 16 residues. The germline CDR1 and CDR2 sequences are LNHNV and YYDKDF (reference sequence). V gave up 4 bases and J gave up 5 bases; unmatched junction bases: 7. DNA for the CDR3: TGTGCCACCAGCAAATTAGACAGGGGGCAAAATGAAAAACTGTTTTTT. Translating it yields CATSKLDRGQNEKLFF.

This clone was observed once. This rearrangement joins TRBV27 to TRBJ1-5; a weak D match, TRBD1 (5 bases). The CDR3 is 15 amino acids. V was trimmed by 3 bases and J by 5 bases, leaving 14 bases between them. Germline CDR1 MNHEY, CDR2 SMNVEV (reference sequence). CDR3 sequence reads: CASSFGTGGDQPQHF. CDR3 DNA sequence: TGTGCCAGCAGTTTTGGGACGGGGGGGGATCAGCCCCAGCATTTT.

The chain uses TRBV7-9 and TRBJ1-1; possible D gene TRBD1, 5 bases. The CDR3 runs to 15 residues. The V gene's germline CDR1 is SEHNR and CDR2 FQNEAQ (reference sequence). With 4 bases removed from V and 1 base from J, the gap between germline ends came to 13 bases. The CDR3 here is CASSSQGVGNTEAFF. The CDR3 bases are TGTGCCAGCAGCTCCCAAGGGGTGGGGAACACTGAAGCTTTCTTT.

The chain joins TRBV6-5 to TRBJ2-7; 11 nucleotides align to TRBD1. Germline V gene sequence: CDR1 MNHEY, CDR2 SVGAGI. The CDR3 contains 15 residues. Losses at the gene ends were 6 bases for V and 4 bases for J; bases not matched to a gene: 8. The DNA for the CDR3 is TGTGCCAGCAGCCGAGGACAGGGGGCGTTTTACGAGCAGTACTTC. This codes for CASSRGQGAFYEQYF.

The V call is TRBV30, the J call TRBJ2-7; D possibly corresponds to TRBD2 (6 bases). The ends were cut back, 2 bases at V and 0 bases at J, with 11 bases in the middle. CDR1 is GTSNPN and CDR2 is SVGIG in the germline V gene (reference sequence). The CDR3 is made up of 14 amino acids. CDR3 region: CAWSTRDSSYEQYF. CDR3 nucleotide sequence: TGTGCCTGGAGTACCCGGGACTCCTCCTACGAGCAGTACTTC.

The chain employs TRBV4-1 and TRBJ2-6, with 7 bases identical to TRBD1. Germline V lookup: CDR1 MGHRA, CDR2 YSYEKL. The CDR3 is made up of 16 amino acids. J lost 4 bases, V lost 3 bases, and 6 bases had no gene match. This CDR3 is CASSHPTGPGANVLTF. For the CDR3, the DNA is TGCGCCAGCAGCCACCCGACAGGGCCAGGGGCCAACGTCCTGACTTTC.

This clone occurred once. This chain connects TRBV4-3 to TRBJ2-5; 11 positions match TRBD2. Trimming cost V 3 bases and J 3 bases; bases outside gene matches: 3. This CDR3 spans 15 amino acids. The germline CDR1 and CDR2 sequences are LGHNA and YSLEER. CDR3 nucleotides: TGCGCCAGCAGCCAGGTAGCGGGGGGGGAAGAGACCCAGTACTTC. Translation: CASSQVAGGEETQYF.

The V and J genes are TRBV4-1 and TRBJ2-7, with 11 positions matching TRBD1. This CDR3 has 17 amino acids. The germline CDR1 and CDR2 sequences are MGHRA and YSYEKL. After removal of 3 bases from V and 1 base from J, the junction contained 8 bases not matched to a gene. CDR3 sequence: CASSHKTGQGASYEQYF. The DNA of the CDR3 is TGCGCCAGCAGCCATAAGACCGGACAGGGGGCTTCCTACGAGCAGTACTTC.

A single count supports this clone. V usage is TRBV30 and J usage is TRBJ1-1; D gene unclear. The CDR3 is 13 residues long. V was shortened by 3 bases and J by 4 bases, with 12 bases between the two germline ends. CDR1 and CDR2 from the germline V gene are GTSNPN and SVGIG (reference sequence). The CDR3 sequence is CAWRSGKTTEAFF. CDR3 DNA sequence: TGTGCCTGGAGGAGCGGTAAAACCACTGAAGCTTTCTTT.

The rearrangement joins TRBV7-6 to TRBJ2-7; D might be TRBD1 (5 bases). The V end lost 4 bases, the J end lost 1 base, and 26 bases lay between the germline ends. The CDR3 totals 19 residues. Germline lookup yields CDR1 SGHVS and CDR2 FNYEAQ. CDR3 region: CASSSRQSITFIGSYEQYF. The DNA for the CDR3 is TGTGCCAGCAGCTCCAGACAGTCAATCACTTTCATAGGTTCCTACGAGCAGTACTTC.

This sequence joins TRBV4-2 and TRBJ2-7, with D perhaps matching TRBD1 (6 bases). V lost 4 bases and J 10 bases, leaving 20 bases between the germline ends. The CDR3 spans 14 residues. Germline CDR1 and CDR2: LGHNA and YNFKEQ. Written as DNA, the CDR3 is TGTGCCAGCAGCCCGATACAGGGTGTGAGCGATCAGTACTTC. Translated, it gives CASSPIQGVSDQYF.

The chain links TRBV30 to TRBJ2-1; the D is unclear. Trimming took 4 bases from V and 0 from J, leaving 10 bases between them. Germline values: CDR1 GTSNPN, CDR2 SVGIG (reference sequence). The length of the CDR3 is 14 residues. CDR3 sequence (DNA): TGTGCCTGGAATCGCGCGAGCTCCTACAATGAGCAGTTCTTC. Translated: CAWNRASSYNEQFF.

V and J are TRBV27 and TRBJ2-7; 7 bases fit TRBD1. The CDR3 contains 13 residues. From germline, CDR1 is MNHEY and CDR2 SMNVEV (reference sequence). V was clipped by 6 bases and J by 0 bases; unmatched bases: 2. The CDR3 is CASRRDSSYEQYF. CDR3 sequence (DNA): TGTGCCAGCAGAAGGGACAGCTCCTACGAGCAGTACTTC.

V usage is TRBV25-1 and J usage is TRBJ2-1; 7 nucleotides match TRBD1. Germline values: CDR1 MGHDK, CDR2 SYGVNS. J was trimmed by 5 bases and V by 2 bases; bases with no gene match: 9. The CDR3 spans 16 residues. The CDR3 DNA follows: TGTGCCAGCAGTGAACGAGCCGGGACAGCCGACAATGAGCAGTTCTTC. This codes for CASSERAGTADNEQFF.

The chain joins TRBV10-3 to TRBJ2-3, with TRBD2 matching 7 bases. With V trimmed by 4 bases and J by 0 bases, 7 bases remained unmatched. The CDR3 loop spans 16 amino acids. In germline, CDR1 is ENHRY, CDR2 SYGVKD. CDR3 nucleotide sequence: TGTGCCATCAGTGGGCTGACTAGCCTAAGCACAGATACGCAGTATTTT. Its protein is CAISGLTSLSTDTQYF.

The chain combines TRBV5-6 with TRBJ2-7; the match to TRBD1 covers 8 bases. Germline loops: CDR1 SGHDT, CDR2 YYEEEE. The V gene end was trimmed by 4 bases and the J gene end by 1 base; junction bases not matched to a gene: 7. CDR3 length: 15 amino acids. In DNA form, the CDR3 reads TGTGCCAGCAGCCGAGGACAGGGACTGTCCTACGAGCAGTACTTC. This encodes CASSRGQGLSYEQYF.

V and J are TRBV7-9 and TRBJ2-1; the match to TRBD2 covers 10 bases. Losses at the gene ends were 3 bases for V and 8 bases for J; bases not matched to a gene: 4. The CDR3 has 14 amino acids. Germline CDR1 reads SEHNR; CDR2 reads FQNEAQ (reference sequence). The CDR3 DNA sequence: TGTGCCAGCAGCTTGAGCGGGAGGGCCTATGAGCAGTTCTTC. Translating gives CASSLSGRAYEQFF.

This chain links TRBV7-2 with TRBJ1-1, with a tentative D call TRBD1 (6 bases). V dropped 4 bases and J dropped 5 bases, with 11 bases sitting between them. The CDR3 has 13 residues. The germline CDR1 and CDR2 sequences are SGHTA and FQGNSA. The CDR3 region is CASSSQGRTEAFF. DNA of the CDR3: TGTGCCAGCAGCTCACAGGGAAGGACTGAAGCTTTCTTT.

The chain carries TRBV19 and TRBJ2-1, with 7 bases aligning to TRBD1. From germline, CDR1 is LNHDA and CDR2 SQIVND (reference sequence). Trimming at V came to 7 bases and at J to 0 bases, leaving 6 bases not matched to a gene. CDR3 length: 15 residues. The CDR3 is CASTLGQSSYNEQFF. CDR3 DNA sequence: TGTGCCAGTACCCTGGGACAGAGCTCCTACAATGAGCAGTTCTTC.